These 14 T cell receptor beta chains were all obtained from the same sample, sequenced in a study of neurological immune-mediated disorders (dated by TCRdb to the late 2010s). The library was built by means of 5' RACE. The instrument was an Illumina HiSeq 2500. TCRdb reprocessing: public reads trimmed at Q25 with fastp, clones called with MiXCR, in-frame beta chains kept. Rows are combined by CDR3 protein, so each entry shows the most common genes and DNA. The sample data list over 45,000 distinct CDR3 sequences, and 2.5% to 3.5% of these were observed just once. About 15% of the sample goes to the ten largest clones. The specimen sequenced was PBMCs. The source is a woman aged 50 to 65 with multiple sclerosis.

This clonotype was seen many times. The rearrangement uses TRBV5-6 and TRBJ2-2, with a tentative D call TRBD2 (5 bases). V gave up 1 base and J gave up 2 bases, with 15 bases separating them. Per the germline V gene, CDR1 is SGHDT and CDR2 is YYEEEE. The length of the CDR3 is 17 residues. In nucleotides, the CDR3 is TGTGCCAGCAGCTTGCGTTTAGACGGACTTAACACCGGGGAGCTGTTTTTT. Protein sequence: CASSLRLDGLNTGELFF.

At least ten counts were recorded for this clonotype. The chain joins TRBV5-5 to TRBJ1-5; 7 bases align to TRBD1. Germline values: CDR1 SGHKS, CDR2 YYEKEE (reference sequence). CDR3 size: 13 residues. The junction had 3 bases not matched to a gene; V was cut back by 4 bases and J by 5 bases. CDR3 nucleotide sequence: TGTGCCAGCAGCCGGGACAGTCATCAGCCCCAGCATTTT. This encodes CASSRDSHQPQHF.

This clonotype came up many times. This chain connects TRBV20-1 to TRBJ2-1; 12 bases align to TRBD2. Germline CDR1 reads DFQATT; CDR2 reads SNEGSKA (reference sequence). The length of the CDR3 is 16 residues. After removal of 2 bases from V and 8 bases from J, the junction contained 10 bases not matched to a gene. The CDR3 region is CSARPPLAGGRDEQFF. The CDR3 region has the DNA TGCAGTGCTAGACCCCCCCTAGCGGGGGGGCGGGATGAGCAGTTCTTC.

This clonotype was detected many times. The rearrangement joins TRBV28 to TRBJ2-2; D is tentatively TRBD1 or TRBD2 (6 bases each). V gave up 1 base and J gave up 8 bases, with 11 bases separating them. CDR1 is MDHEN, CDR2 SYDVKM, per germline. CDR3 length: 14 amino acids. CDR3 protein: CASSLSGAHGELFF. CDR3 nucleotides: TGTGCCAGCAGTTTATCGGGGGCGCATGGGGAGCTGTTTTTT.

At least ten counts were recorded for this clonotype. The V call is TRBV24-1, the J call TRBJ1-3; a possible D gene is TRBD1 (5 bases). This CDR3 has 14 residues. In germline, CDR1 is KGHDR, CDR2 SFDVKD. V was cut by 9 bases and J by 2 bases, with 13 bases left in between. CDR3 coding DNA: TGTGCCACCTGGGTCCCGGGACCTGGAAACACCATATATTTT. It codes for CATWVPGPGNTIYF.

The sample holds many counts of this clonotype. This chain uses TRBV28 with TRBJ2-1; D is uncertain. The CDR3 runs to 13 residues. V lost 5 bases to trimming and J lost 0 bases, with 5 bases between them. CDR1 MDHEN and CDR2 SYDVKM come from the germline V gene. CDR3 residues: CASSLSSYNEQFF. CDR3 nucleotides: TGTGCCAGCAGTCTAAGCTCCTACAATGAGCAGTTCTTC. The full variable domain, its missing parts supplied by reference TRBV28 and TRBJ2-1, is DVKVTQSSRYLVKRTGEKVFLECVQDMDHENMFWYRQDPGLGLRLIYFSYDVKMKEKGDIPEGYSVSREKKERFSLILESASTNQTSMYLCASSLSSYNEQFFGPGTRLTVL.

The chain is built from TRBV2 and TRBJ2-5, with unresolved D. V gave up 6 bases and J gave up 1 base, with 15 bases separating them. This CDR3 has 15 residues. CDR1 is SNHLY and CDR2 is FYNNEI in the germline V gene. The CDR3 nucleotides are TGTGCCAGCAGGGCGACGTGGTTGCGCCAAGAGACCCAGTACTTC. Translation gives CASRATWLRQETQYF.

This clonotype has at least ten counts. The V gene is TRBV27, the J gene TRBJ2-7; 13 bases agree with TRBD2. The V segment lost 3 bases and the J segment 6 bases; nucleotides outside the gene matches: 8. The germline gives CDR1 MNHEY, CDR2 SMNVEV (reference sequence). CDR3 size: 16 residues. DNA of the CDR3: TGTGCCAGCAGTTTCCAGAGACTAGCGGGAGGTCTCGAGCAGTACTTC. Amino acids: CASSFQRLAGGLEQYF.

This clonotype was recorded at least ten times. This sequence joins TRBV20-1 and TRBJ2-3; 9 positions match TRBD1. Germline trimming cut 0 bases from V and 6 bases from J; bases unmatched to any gene: 10. CDR1 is DFQATT, CDR2 SNEGSKA, per germline (reference sequence). The CDR3 runs 16 residues. The CDR3 loop is CSARDTGQGQFDTQYF. The CDR3 nucleotides are TGCAGTGCTAGAGACACCGGACAGGGGCAATTCGATACGCAGTATTTT.

This clonotype was seen many times. The genes are TRBV20-1 and TRBJ2-7, with 15 positions matching TRBD2. The CDR3 runs to 16 residues. From germline, CDR1 is DFQATT and CDR2 SNEGSKA (reference sequence). Trimming at V came to 5 bases and at J to 3 bases, leaving 8 bases not matched to a gene. This CDR3 is CSAGSLGLAGGYEQYF. CDR3 nucleotides: TGCAGTGCTGGGTCCCTGGGACTAGCGGGAGGCTACGAGCAGTACTTC.

This clonotype was observed at least ten times. The rearrangement links TRBV4-1 to TRBJ2-3, with 7 bases aligning to TRBD2. Per the germline V gene, CDR1 is MGHRA and CDR2 is YSYEKL. This CDR3 comprises 17 residues. Germline trimming cut 4 bases from V and 1 base from J; bases unmatched to any gene: 11. CDR3 region: CASSRMLAGQRTDTQYF. The CDR3 DNA reads as TGCGCCAGCAGCCGCATGTTAGCGGGTCAGCGCACAGATACGCAGTATTTT.

There are many counts of this clonotype. The J gene is TRBJ1-5, the V gene TRBV12-3 or TRBV12-4; no clear D gene. The CDR3 has 14 residues. V was cut by 3 bases and J by 4 bases, with 10 bases left in between. CDR3 loop: CASSFPGRNQPQHF. The CDR3 DNA follows: TGTGCCAGCAGTTTCCCCGGTAGGAATCAGCCCCAGCATTTT.

This clonotype was detected ten times or more. This sequence joins TRBV27 and TRBJ2-3, with D possibly TRBD2 on 5 matching bases. Deletions cut 1 base from V and 0 bases from J, with 8 bases between. The CDR3 runs to 15 residues. In germline, CDR1 is MNHEY, CDR2 SMNVEV (reference sequence). CDR3 in amino acids: CASSLFSGSTDTQYF. The CDR3 DNA reads as TGTGCCAGCAGTTTATTTTCGGGGAGCACAGATACGCAGTATTTT.

This clonotype was seen ten or more times. V and J are TRBV10-1 and TRBJ2-2, with 7 nucleotides matching TRBD2. There are 17 residues in the CDR3. Trimming cost V 4 bases and J 0 bases; bases outside gene matches: 8. From germline, CDR1 is WNHNN and CDR2 SYGVQD (reference sequence). CDR3 residues: CASSGSLADPNTGELFF. Written as DNA, the CDR3 is TGCGCCAGCAGTGGTAGCCTAGCGGACCCGAACACCGGGGAGCTGTTTTTT.